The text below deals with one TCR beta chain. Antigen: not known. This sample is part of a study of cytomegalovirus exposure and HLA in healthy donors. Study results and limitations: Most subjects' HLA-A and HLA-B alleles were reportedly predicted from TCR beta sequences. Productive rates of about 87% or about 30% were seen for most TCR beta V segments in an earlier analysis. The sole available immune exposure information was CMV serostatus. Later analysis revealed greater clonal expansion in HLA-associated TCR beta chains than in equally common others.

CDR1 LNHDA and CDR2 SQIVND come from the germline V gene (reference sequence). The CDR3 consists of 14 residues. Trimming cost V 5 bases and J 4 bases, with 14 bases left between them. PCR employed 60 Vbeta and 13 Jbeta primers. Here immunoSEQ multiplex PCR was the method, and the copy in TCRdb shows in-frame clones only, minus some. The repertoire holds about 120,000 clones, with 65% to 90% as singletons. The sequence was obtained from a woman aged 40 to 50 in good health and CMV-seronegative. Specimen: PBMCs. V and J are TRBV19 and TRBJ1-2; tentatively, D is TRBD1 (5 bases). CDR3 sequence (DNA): TGTGCCAGTAGTTACGGAGACAGAAGCTATGGCTACACCTTC. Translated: CASSYGDRSYGYTF. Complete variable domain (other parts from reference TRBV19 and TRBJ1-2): DGGITQSPKYLFRKEGQNVTLSCEQNLNHDAMYWYRQDPGQGLRLIYYSQIVNDFQKGDIAEGYSVSREKKESFPLTVTSAQKNPTAFYLCASSYGDRSYGYTFGSGTRLTVV.